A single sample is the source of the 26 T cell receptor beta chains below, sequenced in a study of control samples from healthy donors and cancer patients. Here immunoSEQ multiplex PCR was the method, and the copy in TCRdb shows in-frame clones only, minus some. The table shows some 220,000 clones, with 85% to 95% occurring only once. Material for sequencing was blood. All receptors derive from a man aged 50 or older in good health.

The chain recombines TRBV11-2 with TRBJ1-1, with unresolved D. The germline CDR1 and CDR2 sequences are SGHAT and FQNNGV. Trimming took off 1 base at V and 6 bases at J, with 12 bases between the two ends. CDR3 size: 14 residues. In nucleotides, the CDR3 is TGTGCCAGCAGCTTAGGCCCTACAATCTCTGAAGCTTTCTTT. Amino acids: CASSLGPTISEAFF.

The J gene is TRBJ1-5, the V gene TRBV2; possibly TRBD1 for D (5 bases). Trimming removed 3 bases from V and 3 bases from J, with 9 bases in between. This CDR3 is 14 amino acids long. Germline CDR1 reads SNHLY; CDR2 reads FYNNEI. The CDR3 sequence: CASSDGGPNQPQHF. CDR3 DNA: TGTGCCAGCAGTGATGGGGGACCCAATCAGCCCCAGCATTTT.

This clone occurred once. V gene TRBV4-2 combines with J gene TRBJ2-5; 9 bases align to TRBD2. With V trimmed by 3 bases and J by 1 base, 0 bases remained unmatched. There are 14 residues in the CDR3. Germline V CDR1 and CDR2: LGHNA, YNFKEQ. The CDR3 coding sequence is TGTGCCAGCAGCCAGCGGGGGGGCCAAGAGACCCAGTACTTC. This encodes CASSQRGGQETQYF.

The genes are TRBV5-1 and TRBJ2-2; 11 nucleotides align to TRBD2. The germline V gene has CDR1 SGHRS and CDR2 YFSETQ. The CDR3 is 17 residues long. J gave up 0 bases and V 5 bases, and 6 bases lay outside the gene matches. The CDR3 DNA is TGCGCCAGCAGTTTACTAGCGGGGGCGCCGAACACCGGGGAGCTGTTTTTT. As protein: CASSLLAGAPNTGELFF.

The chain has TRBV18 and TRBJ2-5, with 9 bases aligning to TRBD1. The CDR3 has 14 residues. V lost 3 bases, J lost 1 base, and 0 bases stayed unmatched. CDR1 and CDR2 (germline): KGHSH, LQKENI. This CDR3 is CASSPTGGQETQYF. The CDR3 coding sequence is TGTGCCAGCTCACCGACAGGGGGCCAAGAGACCCAGTACTTC.

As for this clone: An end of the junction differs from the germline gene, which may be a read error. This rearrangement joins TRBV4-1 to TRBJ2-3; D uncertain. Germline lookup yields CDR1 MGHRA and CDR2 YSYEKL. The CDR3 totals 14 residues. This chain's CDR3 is CAGSSPDGTDTQYF. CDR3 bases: TGCGCCGGCAGCAGCCCGGACGGAACAGATACGCAGTATTTT.

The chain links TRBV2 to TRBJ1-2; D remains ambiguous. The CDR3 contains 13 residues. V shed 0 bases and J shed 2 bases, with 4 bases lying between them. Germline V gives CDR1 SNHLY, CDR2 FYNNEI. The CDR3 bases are TGTGCCAGCAGTGAAGCGAGGAACTATGGCTACACCTTC. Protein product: CASSEARNYGYTF.

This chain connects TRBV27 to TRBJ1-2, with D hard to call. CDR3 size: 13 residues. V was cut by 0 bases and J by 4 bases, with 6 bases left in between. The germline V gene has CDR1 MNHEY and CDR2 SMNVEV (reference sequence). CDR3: CASSLSHLYGYTF. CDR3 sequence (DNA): TGTGCCAGCAGTTTATCTCACCTCTATGGCTACACCTTC.

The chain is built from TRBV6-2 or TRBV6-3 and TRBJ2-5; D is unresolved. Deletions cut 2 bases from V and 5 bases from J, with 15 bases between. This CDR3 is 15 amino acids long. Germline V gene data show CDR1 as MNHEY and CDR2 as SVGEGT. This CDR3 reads CASSYGEQRWETQYF. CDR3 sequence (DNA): TGTGCCAGCAGTTACGGGGAACAGCGTTGGGAGACCCAGTACTTC.

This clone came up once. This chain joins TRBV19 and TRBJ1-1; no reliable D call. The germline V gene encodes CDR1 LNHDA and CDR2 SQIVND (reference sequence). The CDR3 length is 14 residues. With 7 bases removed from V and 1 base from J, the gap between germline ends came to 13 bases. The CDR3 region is CASTPERRNTEAFF. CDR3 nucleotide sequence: TGTGCCAGTACCCCCGAAAGACGGAACACTGAAGCTTTCTTT.

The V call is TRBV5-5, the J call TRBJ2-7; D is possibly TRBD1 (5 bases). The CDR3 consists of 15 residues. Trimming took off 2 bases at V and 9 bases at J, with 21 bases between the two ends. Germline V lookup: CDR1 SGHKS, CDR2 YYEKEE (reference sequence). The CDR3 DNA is TGTGCCAGCAGCTTCACGATACAGGCTCCCGGGTGGCAGTACGTC. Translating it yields CASSFTIQAPGWQYV.

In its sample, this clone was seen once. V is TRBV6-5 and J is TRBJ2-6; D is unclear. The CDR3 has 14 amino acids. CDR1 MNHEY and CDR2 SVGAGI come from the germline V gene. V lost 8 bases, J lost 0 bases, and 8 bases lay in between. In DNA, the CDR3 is TGTGCCAGCTCCGGCCTCTCTGGGGCCAACGTCCTGACTTTC. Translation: CASSGLSGANVLTF.

The CDR3 DNA is TGTGCCAGCAGTGAAGCGCTGGCGTGGGCAGCTAATGAAAAACTGTTTTTT. Translation: CASSEALAWAANEKLFF. This chain links TRBV6-1 with TRBJ1-4, with unresolved D. The V end lost 0 bases, the J end lost 3 bases, and 14 bases lay between the germline ends. Per the germline V gene, CDR1 is MNHNS and CDR2 is SASEGT. The CDR3 is 17 residues long.

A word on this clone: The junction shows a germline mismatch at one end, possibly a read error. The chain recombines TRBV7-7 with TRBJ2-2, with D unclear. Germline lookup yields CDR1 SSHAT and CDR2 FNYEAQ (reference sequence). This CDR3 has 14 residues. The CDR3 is CASSSQGYTGELFF. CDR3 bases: TGTGCTAGCAGCTCCCAAGGATACACCGGGGAGCTGTTTTTT.

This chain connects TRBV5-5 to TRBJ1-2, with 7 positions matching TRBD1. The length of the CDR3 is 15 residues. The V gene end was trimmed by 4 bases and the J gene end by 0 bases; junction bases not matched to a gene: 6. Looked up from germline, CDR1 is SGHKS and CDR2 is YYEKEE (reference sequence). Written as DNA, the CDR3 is TGTGCCAGCAGCCATTCTCAGGGGGCTAACTATGGCTACACCTTC. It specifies CASSHSQGANYGYTF. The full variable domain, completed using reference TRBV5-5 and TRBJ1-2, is DAGVTQSPTHLIKTRGQQVTLRCSPISGHKSVSWYQQVLGQGPQFIFQYYEKEERGRGNFPDRFSARQFPNYSSELNVNALLLGDSALYLCASSHSQGANYGYTFGSGTRLTVV.

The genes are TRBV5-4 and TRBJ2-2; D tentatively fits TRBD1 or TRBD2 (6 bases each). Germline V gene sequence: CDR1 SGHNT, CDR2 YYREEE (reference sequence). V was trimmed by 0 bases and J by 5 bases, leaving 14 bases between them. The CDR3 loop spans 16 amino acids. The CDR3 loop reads CASSLAWGAGTGELFF. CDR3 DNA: TGTGCCAGCAGCTTGGCCTGGGGGGCCGGTACCGGGGAGCTGTTTTTT.

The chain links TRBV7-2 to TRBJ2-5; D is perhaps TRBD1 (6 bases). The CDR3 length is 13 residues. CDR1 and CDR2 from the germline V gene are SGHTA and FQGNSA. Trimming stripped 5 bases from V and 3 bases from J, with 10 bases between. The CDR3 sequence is CASSPKGEETQYF. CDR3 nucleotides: TGTGCCAGCAGCCCAAAGGGGGAAGAGACCCAGTACTTC.

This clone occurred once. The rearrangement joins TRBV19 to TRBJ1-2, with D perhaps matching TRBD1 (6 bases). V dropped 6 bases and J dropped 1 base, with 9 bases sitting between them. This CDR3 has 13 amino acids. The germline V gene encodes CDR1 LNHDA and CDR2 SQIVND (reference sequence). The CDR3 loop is CASRSDSNYGYTF. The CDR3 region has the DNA TGTGCCAGTAGGTCGGACAGTAACTATGGCTACACCTTC.

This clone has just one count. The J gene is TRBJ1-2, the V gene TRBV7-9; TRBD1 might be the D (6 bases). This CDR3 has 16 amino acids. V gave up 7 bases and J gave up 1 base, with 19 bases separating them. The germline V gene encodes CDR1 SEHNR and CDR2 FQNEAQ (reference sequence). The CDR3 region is CASNPVLGGGNYGYTF. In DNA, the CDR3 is TGTGCCAGCAATCCAGTCCTGGGAGGGGGTAACTATGGCTACACCTTC.

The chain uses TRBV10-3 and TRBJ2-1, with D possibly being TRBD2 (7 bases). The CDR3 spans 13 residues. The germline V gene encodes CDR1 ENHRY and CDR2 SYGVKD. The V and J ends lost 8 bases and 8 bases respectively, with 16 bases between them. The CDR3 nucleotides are TGTGCCATCTCACGGGGGGACAAGGATGAGCAGTTCTTC. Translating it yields CAISRGDKDEQFF.

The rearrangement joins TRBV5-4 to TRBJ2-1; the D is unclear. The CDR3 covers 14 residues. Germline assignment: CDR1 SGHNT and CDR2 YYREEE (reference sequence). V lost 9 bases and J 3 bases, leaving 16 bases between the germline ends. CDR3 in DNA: TGTGCCAAGGGCGGCGAAACAGACTACAATGAGCAGTTCTTC. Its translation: CAKGGETDYNEQFF.

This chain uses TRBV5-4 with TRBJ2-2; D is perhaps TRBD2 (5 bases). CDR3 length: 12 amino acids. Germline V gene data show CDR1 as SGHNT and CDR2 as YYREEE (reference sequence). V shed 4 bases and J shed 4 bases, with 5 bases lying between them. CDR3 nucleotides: TGTGCCAGCAGCGCGGGCACCGGGGAGCTGTTTTTT. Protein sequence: CASSAGTGELFF. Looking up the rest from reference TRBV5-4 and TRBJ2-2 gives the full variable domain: ETGVTQSPTHLIKTRGQQVTLRCSSQSGHNTVSWYQQALGQGPQFIFQYYREEENGRGNFPPRFSGLQFPNYSSELNVNALELDDSALYLCASSAGTGELFFGEGSRLTVL.

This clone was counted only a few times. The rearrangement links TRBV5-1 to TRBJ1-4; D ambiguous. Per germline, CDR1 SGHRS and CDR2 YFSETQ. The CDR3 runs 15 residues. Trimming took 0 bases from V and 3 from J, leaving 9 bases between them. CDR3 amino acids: CASSLDIPANEKLFF. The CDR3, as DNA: TGCGCCAGCAGCTTGGATATCCCAGCTAATGAAAAACTGTTTTTT.

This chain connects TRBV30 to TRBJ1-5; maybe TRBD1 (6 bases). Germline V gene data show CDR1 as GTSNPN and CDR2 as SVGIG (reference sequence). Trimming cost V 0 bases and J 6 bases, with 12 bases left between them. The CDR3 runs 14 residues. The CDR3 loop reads CAWSVTGLGQPQHF. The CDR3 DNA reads TGTGCCTGGAGTGTTACAGGGTTGGGTCAGCCCCAGCATTTT.

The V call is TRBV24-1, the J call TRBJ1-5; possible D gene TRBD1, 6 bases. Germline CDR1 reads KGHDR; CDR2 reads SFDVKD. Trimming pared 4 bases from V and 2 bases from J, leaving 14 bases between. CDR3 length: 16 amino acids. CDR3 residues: CATSDTGASGNQPQHF. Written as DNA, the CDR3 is TGTGCCACCAGTGACACGGGGGCTAGTGGCAATCAGCCCCAGCATTTT.

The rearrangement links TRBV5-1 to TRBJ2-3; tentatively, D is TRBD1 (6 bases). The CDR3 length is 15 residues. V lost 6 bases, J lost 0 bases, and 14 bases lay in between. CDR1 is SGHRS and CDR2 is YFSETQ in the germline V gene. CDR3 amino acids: CASTLGGASTDTQYF. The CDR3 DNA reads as TGCGCCAGCACCCTAGGGGGAGCTAGCACAGATACGCAGTATTTT.